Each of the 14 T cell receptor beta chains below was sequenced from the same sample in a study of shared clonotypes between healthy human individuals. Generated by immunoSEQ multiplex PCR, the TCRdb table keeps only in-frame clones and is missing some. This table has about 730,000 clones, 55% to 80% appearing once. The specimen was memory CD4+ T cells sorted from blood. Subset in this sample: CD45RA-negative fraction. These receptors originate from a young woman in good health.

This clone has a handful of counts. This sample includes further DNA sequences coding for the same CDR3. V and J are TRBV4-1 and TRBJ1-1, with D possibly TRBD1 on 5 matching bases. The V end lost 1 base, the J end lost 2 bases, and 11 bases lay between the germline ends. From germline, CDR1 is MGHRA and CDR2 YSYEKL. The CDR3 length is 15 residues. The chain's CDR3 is CASSQGRQTNTEAFF. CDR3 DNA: TGCGCCAGCAGCCAAGGAAGACAGACTAACACTGAAGCTTTCTTT.

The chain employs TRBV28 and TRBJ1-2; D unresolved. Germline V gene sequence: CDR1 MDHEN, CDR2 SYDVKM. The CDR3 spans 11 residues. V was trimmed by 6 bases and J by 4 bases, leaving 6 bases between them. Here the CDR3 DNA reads TGTGCCAGCAGGGAAGGCTATGGCTACACCTTC. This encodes CASREGYGYTF.

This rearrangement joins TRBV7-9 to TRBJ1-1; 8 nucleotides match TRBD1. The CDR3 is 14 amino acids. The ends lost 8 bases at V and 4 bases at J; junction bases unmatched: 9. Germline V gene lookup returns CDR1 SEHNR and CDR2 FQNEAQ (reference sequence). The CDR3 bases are TGTGCCAGCGGGCCGACAGGGGTGACCACTGAAGCTTTCTTT. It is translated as CASGPTGVTTEAFF. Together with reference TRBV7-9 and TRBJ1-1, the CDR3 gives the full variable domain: DTGVSQNPRHKITKRGQNVTFRCDPISEHNRLYWYRQTLGQGPEFLTYFQNEAQLEKSRLLSDRFSAERPKGSFSTLEIQRTEQGDSAMYLCASGPTGVTTEAFFGQGTRLTVV.

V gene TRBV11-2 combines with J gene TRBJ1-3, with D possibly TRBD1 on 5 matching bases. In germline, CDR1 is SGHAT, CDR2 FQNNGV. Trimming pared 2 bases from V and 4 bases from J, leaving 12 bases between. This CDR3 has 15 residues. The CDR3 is CASSLPGTAGNTIYF. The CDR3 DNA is TGTGCCAGCAGCTTACCAGGGACGGCCGGAAACACCATATATTTT.

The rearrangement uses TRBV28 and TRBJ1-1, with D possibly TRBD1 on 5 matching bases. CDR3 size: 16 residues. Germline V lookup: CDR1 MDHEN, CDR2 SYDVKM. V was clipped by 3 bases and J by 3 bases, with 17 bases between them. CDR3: CASSFGGKVGYTEAFF. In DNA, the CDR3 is TGTGCCAGCAGTTTCGGGGGAAAAGTGGGGTACACTGAAGCTTTCTTT.

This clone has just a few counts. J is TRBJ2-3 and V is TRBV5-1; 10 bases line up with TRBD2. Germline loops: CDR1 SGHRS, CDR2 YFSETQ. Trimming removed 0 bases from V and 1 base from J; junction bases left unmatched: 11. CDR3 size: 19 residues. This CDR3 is CASSLELAGRRFGTDTQYF. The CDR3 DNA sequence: TGCGCCAGCAGCTTGGAACTAGCGGGACGCCGCTTCGGCACAGATACGCAGTATTTT.

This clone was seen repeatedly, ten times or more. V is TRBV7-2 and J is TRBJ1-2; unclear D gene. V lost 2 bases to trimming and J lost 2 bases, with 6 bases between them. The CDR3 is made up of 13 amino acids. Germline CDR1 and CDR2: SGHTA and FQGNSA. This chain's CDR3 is CASSLRANYGYTF. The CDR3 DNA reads TGTGCCAGCAGCTTACGGGCGAACTATGGCTACACCTTC.

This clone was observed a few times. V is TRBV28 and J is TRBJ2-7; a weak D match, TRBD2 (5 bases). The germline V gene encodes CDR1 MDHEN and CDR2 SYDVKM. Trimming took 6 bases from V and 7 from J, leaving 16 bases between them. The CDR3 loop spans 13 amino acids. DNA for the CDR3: TGTGCCAGCAGGCTTCCCAGCGGCGCGGAGCAGTACTTC. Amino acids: CASRLPSGAEQYF.

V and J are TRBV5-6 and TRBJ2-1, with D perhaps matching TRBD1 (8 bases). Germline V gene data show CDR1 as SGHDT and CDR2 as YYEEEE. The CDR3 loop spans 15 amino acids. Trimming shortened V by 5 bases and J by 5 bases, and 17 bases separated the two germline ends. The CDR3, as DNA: TGTGCCAGCAGATGGGGGGGACAGGCCAACAATGAGCAGTTCTTC. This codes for CASRWGGQANNEQFF.

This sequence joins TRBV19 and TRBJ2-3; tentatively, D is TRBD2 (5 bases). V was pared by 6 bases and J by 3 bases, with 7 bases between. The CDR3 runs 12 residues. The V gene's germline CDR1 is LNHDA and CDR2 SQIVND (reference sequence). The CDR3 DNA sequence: TGTGCCAGTAGCGGGATGACAGATACGCAGTATTTT. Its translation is CASSGMTDTQYF.

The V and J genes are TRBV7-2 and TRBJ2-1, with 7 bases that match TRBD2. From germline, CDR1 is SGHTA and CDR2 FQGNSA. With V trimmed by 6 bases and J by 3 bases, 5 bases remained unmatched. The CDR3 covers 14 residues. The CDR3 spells CASSKASGYNEQFF. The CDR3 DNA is TGTGCCAGCAGTAAGGCTAGCGGCTACAATGAGCAGTTCTTC. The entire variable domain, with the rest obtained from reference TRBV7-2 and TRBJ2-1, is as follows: GAGVSQSPSNKVTEKGKDVELRCDPISGHTALYWYRQSLGQGLEFLIYFQGNSAPDKSGLPSDRFSAERTGGSVSTLTIQRTQQEDSAVYLCASSKASGYNEQFFGPGTRLTVL.

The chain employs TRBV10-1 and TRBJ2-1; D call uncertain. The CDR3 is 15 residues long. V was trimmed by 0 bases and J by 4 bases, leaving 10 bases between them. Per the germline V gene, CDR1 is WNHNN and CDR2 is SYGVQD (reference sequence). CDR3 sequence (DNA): TGCGCCAGCAGTGAGTCTGGGGTGCGGTACAATGAGCAGTTCTTC. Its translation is CASSESGVRYNEQFF.

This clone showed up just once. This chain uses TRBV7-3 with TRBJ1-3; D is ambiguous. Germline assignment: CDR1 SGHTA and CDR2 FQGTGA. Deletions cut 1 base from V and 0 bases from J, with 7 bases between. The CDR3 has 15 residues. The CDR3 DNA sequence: TGTGCCAGCAGCTTAAGCGGCCTCTCTGGAAACACCATATATTTT. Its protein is CASSLSGLSGNTIYF.

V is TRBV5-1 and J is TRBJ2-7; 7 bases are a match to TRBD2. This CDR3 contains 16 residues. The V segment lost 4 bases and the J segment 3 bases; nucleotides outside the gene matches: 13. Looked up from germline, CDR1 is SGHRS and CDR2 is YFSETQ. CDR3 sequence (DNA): TGCGCCAGCAGCGGAGGATACTCCGGGACTAACTACGAGCAGTACTTC. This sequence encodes CASSGGYSGTNYEQYF.